These 7 T cell receptor beta chains were sequenced from one sample in a study of shared clonotypes between healthy human individuals (dated by TCRdb to about 2020). Libraries came from the immunoSEQ multiplex PCR assay. As stored in TCRdb, this immuneACCESS dataset retains in-frame rearrangements with V and J assigned. A fraction of the clones does not appear; measured against another copy, unresolved V genes explain less than half of the discrepancy, and the remainder lacks a known reason. This sample holds about 510,000 clones; about 75% were observed only once. The top ten clones comprise around 13% of the sample. The sequenced sample was PBMCs. The receptors shown here come from a woman aged 40 to 55 in good health. Some clones in this sample may be carry-over from other donors' samples.

This CDR3 reads CSVEAGLAGGNEQFF. CDR3 nucleotides: TGCAGCGTTGAAGCGGGACTAGCGGGAGGTAATGAGCAGTTCTTC. The rearrangement links TRBV29-1 to TRBJ2-1, with 15 bases aligning to TRBD2. This CDR3 is built from 15 residues. V lost 1 base and J lost 7; bases outside the gene matches: 2. Germline values: CDR1 SQVTM, CDR2 ANQGSEA.

The rearrangement joins TRBV2 to TRBJ1-4; TRBD1 is a possible D gene (6 bases). CDR3 length: 15 residues. Germline CDR1 SNHLY, CDR2 FYNNEI. V dropped 6 bases and J dropped 0 bases, with 11 bases sitting between them. The CDR3 sequence is CASRPGQTTNEKLFF. The DNA for the CDR3 is TGTGCCAGCAGACCCGGACAGACAACTAATGAAAAACTGTTTTTT.

The CDR3 coding sequence is TGTGCTAGTGGCGAGGGAGGCACAGATACGCAGTATTTT. This codes for CASGEGGTDTQYF. The chain links TRBV12-5 to TRBJ2-3; perhaps TRBD2 as D (5 bases). V lost 6 bases, J lost 1 base, and 8 bases lay in between. Germline V CDR1 and CDR2: LGHNT, FRNRAP. The CDR3 extends over 13 amino acids.

This chain joins TRBV5-4 and TRBJ2-1; TRBD2 matches at 7 bases. The J segment lost 6 bases and the V segment lost 0 bases, leaving 12 bases of the junction unmatched. The CDR3 length is 17 residues. Germline V gene lookup returns CDR1 SGHNT and CDR2 YYREEE (reference sequence). The CDR3 bases are TGTGCCAGCAGCTTGGGACCAGGACTAGTTTCGGGCAATGAGCAGTTCTTC. This codes for CASSLGPGLVSGNEQFF.

The genes are TRBV5-1 and TRBJ2-3; D is ambiguous. Between the trimmed V and J ends, which lost 3 bases and 6 bases, there was a span of 14 bases. The germline V gene encodes CDR1 SGHRS and CDR2 YFSETQ. The CDR3 sequence is 14 residues long. The CDR3 loop is CASSSDTAKDTQYF. In DNA, the CDR3 is TGCGCCAGCAGCTCTGACACCGCGAAGGATACGCAGTATTTT. Looking up the rest from reference TRBV5-1 and TRBJ2-3 gives the full variable domain: KAGVTQTPRYLIKTRGQQVTLSCSPISGHRSVSWYQQTPGQGLQFLFEYFSETQRNKGNFPGRFSGRQFSNSRSEMNVSTLELGDSALYLCASSSDTAKDTQYFGPGTRLTVL.

The genes are TRBV28 and TRBJ2-4; unclear D gene. Per the germline V gene, CDR1 is MDHEN and CDR2 is SYDVKM. The ends were cut back, 6 bases at V and 0 bases at J, with 18 bases in the middle. This CDR3 is built from 17 residues. CDR3 DNA sequence: TGTGCCAGCAGAACCCCCAATCTGGCGAAAGCCAAAAACATTCAGTACTTC. Protein product: CASRTPNLAKAKNIQYF.

This chain links TRBV18 with TRBJ2-1, with D hard to call. Trimming took off 3 bases at V and 3 bases at J, with 6 bases between the two ends. Germline V lookup: CDR1 KGHSH, CDR2 LQKENI. The CDR3 loop spans 13 amino acids. The CDR3: CASSPSVYNEQFF. The CDR3 DNA is TGTGCCAGCTCACCTAGTGTCTACAATGAGCAGTTCTTC.